The present T cell receptor (beta chain) was sequenced within a study of CD8 T cells in ankylosing spondylitis. Overall study results and limits: Reports say disease-linked clones showed up significantly more in matched ankylosing spondylitis synovial fluid. A TCR beta motif of 8 or 9 highly homologous variants appeared characteristic of ankylosing spondylitis blood. Previously reported in reactive arthritis synovial fluid and blood were some of the motif variants.

Each CDR3 protein gets one entry after TCRdb re-called the 5' RACE reads with MiXCR. The table shows under 450,000 distinct CDR3 sequences, with 15% to 20% occurring only once. Germline V lookup: CDR1 SQVTM, CDR2 ANQGSEA. The V gene end was trimmed by 3 bases and the J gene end by 4 bases; junction bases not matched to a gene: 2. This CDR3 comprises 12 residues. This clonotype was picked up many times. What it binds is unknown. The origin of this receptor is a male donor with ankylosing spondylitis. This sequence joins TRBV29-1 and TRBJ1-2; 7 positions agree with TRBD1. Sequencing input: blood, either unsorted or a sorted T cell fraction (not recorded which). The CDR3 spells CSVDRGTYGYTF. The CDR3 DNA reads as TGCAGCGTTGACAGGGGGACCTATGGCTACACCTTC.